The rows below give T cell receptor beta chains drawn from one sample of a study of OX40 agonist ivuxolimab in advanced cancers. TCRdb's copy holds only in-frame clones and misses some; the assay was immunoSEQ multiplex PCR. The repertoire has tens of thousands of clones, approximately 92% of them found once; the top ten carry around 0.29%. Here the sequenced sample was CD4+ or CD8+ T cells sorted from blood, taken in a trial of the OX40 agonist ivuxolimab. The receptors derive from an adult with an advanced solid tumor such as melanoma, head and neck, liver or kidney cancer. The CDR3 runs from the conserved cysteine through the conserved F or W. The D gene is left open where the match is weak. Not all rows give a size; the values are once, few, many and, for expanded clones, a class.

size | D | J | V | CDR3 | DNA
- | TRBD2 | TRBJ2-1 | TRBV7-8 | CASSLGDRLAGGRTYNEQFF | TGTGCCAGCAGCTTAGGGGACCGACTAGCGGGAGGAAGGACCTACAATGAGCAGTTCTTC
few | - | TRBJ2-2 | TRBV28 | CASSSQAGELFF | TGTGCCAGCAGTTCGCAGGCCGGGGAGCTGTTTTTT
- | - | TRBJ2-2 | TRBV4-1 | CASSQDETRNTGELFF | TGCGCCAGCAGCCAAGACGAGACTAGGAACACCGGGGAGCTGTTTTTT
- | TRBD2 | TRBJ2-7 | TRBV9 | CASSVGVAGSYEQYF | TGTGCCAGCAGCGTAGGGGTAGCGGGTTCCTACGAGCAGTACTTC
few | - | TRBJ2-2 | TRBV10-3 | CAISESAGELFF | TGTGCCATCAGTGAGTCAGCCGGGGAGCTGTTTTTT
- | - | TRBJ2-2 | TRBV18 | CASSPPNSGELFF | TGTGCCAGCTCACCACCGAACTCCGGGGAGCTGTTTTTT
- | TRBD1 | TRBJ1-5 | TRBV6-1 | CASSEGQGTNSNQPQHF | TGTGCCAGCAGTGAAGGACAGGGGACTAATAGCAATCAGCCCCAGCATTTT
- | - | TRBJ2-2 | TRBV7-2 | CASSSRTLNTGELFF | TGTGCCAGCAGCTCCCGGACTCTGAACACCGGGGAGCTGTTTTTT
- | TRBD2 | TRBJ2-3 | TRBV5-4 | CASSLKLAGVSDTQYF | TGTGCCAGCAGCTTGAAACTAGCGGGAGTTTCAGATACGCAGTATTTT
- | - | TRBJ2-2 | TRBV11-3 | CASSPETGELFF | TGTGCCAGCAGCCCAGAAACCGGGGAGCTGTTTTTT
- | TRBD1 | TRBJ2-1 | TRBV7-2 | CASSLAGQGYNEQFF | TGTGCCAGCAGCTTGGCCGGACAGGGCTACAATGAGCAGTTCTTC
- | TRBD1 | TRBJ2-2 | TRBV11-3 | CASSMGQGLTGELFF | TGTGCCAGCAGCATGGGACAGGGGCTCACCGGGGAGCTGTTTTTT
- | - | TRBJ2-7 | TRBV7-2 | CASSRTVTYEQYF | TGTGCCAGCAGCCGTACCGTAACCTACGAGCAGTACTTC
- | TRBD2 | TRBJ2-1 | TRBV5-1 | CASSLGLAGDNEQFF | TGCGCCAGCAGCTTGGGACTAGCGGGAGACAATGAGCAGTTCTTC
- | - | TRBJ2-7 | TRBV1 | CTSSQGHFLQGGNEQYF | TGCACCAGCAGCCAAGGGCACTTTTTACAGGGGGGAAACGAGCAGTACTTC
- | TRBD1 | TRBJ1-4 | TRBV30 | CAWSSQGEGEKLFF | TGTGCCTGGAGTTCACAGGGGGAAGGAGAAAAACTGTTTTTT
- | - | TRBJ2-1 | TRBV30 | CAWSRGMGNEQFF | TGTGCCTGGAGCAGGGGAATGGGGAATGAGCAGTTCTTC
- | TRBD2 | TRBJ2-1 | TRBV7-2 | CASSLSRSSGRNEQFF | TGTGCCAGCAGCTTATCGAGGTCTAGCGGGAGGAATGAGCAGTTCTTC
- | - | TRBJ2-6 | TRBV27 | CASSLSSGANVLTF | TGTGCCAGCAGTTTGAGCTCTGGGGCCAACGTCCTGACTTTC
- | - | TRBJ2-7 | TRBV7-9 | CASSYRASYEQYF | TGTGCCAGCAGCTACAGGGCCTCCTACGAGCAGTACTTC
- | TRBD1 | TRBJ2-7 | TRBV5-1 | CASSLDRAYERYF | TGCGCCAGCAGCCTGGACAGGGCCTACGAGCGGTACTTC
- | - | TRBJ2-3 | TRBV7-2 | CASSRSWGADTQYF | TGTGCCAGCAGCCGCTCCTGGGGGGCAGATACGCAGTATTTT
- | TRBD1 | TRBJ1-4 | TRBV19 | CASSRGQDNEKLFF | TGTGCCAGTAGTCGGGGACAGGATAATGAAAAACTGTTTTTT
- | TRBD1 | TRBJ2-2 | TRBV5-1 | CASSSGQGNTGELFF | TGCGCCAGCAGCTCGGGACAGGGGAACACCGGGGAGCTGTTTTTT
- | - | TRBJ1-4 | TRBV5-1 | CASSLVASNEKLFF | TGCGCCAGCAGCTTGGTGGCCTCTAATGAAAAACTGTTTTTT
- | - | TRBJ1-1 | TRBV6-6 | CASSYSGGMNTEAFF | TGTGCCAGCAGTTACTCCGGGGGGATGAACACTGAAGCTTTCTTT
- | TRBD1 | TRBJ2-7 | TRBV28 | CASSSPTGGDEQYF | TGTGCCAGCAGTTCCCCGACAGGGGGCGACGAGCAGTACTTC
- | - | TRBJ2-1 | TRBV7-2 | CASSLRLSDEQFF | TGTGCCAGCAGCCTCCGACTCAGCGATGAGCAGTTCTTC
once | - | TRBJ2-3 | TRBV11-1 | CASSLAGSLAPYF | TGTGCCAGCAGCTTAGCGGGGAGCTTGGCGCCGTATTTT
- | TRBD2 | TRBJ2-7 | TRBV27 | CASRLLAGSYEQYF | TGTGCCAGCAGACTACTAGCGGGCTCCTACGAGCAGTACTTC
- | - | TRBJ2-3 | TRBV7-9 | CASSLAGATDTQYF | TGTGCCAGCAGCTTAGCGGGAGCCACAGATACGCAGTATTTT
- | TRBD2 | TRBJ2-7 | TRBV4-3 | CASSYSYSSGNSYEQYF | TGCGCCAGCAGCTATAGTTATTCTAGCGGGAACTCCTACGAGCAGTACTTC
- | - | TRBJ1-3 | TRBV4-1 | CASSPRQVVGNTIYF | TGCGCCAGCAGCCCCAGACAGGTAGTTGGAAACACCATATATTTT
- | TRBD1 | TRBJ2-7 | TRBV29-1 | CSVGDSTYEQYF | TGCAGCGTAGGGGACAGTACCTACGAGCAGTACTTC
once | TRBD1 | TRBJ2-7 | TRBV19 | CASSIQHRDSYEQYF | TGTGCCAGTAGTATACAACACAGGGACAGCTACGAGCAGTACTTC
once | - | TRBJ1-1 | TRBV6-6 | CASSYSQGNTEAFF | TGTGCCAGCAGTTACTCCCAGGGGAACACTGAAGCTTTCTTT
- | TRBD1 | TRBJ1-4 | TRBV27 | CASSALTGNEKLFF | TGTGCCAGCAGTGCCCTGACAGGGAATGAAAAACTGTTTTTT
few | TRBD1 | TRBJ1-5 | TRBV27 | CASAQDRVSNQPQHF | TGTGCCAGCGCCCAGGACAGGGTGAGCAATCAGCCCCAGCATTTT
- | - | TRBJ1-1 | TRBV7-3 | CASSTSPGDTEAFF | TGTGCCAGCAGCACATCCCCGGGCGACACTGAAGCTTTCTTT
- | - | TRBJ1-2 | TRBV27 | CASRARSFGGYTF | TGTGCCAGCAGGGCCAGGTCTTTTGGCGGCTACACCTTC
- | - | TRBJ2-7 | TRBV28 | CASQTRYEQYF | TGTGCCAGCCAAACACGGTACGAGCAGTACTTC